These T cell receptor beta chains were read from a single sample in a study of blood T cell repertoires in COVID-19. The method was immunoSEQ multiplex PCR; TCRdb's version includes in-frame clones alone and lacks a portion of them. The data show about 190,000 clones, with about 88% seen just once and around 23% held by the top ten. The sample was PBMCs or T cells enriched from blood (not recorded which). Every receptor here comes from a middle-aged woman in a cohort exposed to, infected with or recovered from COVID-19 (not recorded which). CDR3s include the opening cysteine and the closing phenylalanine or tryptophan. The D gene is left open where the match is weak. Expanded clones get a size class; other rows say once, few or many, or leave the size out.

clone size	V gene	J gene	D gene	CDR3 protein	CDR3 DNA
.	TRBV15	TRBJ2-5	.	CATSTSRGSQETQYF	TGTGCCACCAGCACTTCTCGGGGATCCCAAGAGACCCAGTACTTC
once	TRBV5-1	TRBJ2-3	.	CASRYSTDTQYF	TGCGCCAGCAGGTATTCCACAGATACGCAGTATTTT
.	TRBV3-1/TRBV3-2	TRBJ2-3	.	CASSQAYGGWGTDTQYF	TGTGCCAGCAGTCAAGCCTATGGGGGCTGGGGTACAGATACGCAGTATTTT
.	TRBV30	TRBJ2-3	TRBD2	CAWGLAGVLDTQYF	TGTGCCTGGGGACTAGCGGGAGTTCTAGATACGCAGTATTTT
.	TRBV6-4	TRBJ2-1	.	CASSRSRGSYNEQFF	TGTGCCAGCAGTCGCTCTAGGGGCTCCTACAATGAGCAGTTCTTC
.	TRBV29-1	TRBJ1-1	TRBD1	CSARAPGQRTAEAFF	TGCAGCGCCAGAGCCCCGGGACAGCGAACGGCTGAAGCTTTCTTT
.	TRBV2	TRBJ1-1	.	CASSEALGGETFF	TGTGCCAGCAGTGAAGCGCTAGGGGGTGAGACTTTCTTT
.	TRBV19	TRBJ2-1	.	CASSLAGARYNEQFF	TGTGCCAGTAGTTTGGCGGGTGCCCGCTACAATGAGCAGTTCTTC
.	TRBV5-4	TRBJ2-2	TRBD2	CASGGTSGNTGELFF	TGTGCCAGCGGAGGGACTAGCGGGAACACCGGGGAGCTGTTTTTT
once	TRBV18	TRBJ2-6	.	CASLSSSGANVLTF	TGTGCCAGCTTGTCCTCTTCTGGGGCCAACGTCCTGACTTTC
.	TRBV6-1	TRBJ1-1	.	CASSDGQNTEAFF	TGTGCCAGCAGTGATGGGCAGAACACTGAAGCTTTCTTT
once	TRBV14	TRBJ1-2	TRBD1	CASSQGLGTVYGYTF	TGTGCCAGCAGCCAAGGACTCGGGACAGTTTATGGCTACACCTTC
.	TRBV4-1	TRBJ2-1	.	CASSPEGGTSYNEQFF	TGCGCCAGCAGCCCCGAAGGAGGGACCTCCTACAATGAGCAGTTCTTC
.	TRBV5-5	TRBJ1-2	.	CASSPPGGRMSNGYTF	TGTGCCAGCAGCCCACCCGGGGGGCGAATGTCAAATGGCTACACCTTC
.	TRBV9	TRBJ2-1	.	CASSVEPRGDEQFF	TGTGCCAGCAGCGTAGAACCCAGGGGGGATGAGCAGTTCTTC
.	TRBV7-9	TRBJ1-1	.	CASSLEGGNTEAFF	TGTGCCAGCAGCTTAGAGGGAGGGAACACTGAAGCTTTCTTT